Below, one T cell receptor beta chain is given with its context. V lost 5 bases to trimming and J lost 7 bases; unmatched junction nucleotides: 11. CDR3 size: 14 residues. Germline loops: CDR1 WNHNN, CDR2 SYGVQD (reference sequence). This entry is derived from a study of shared T cell receptors in the human thymus. Data came from immunoSEQ multiplex PCR; TCRdb stores just in-frame clones and leaves some out. The sample records hundreds of thousands of clones, around three quarters being singletons. The same sample was also studied in work on human thymus T cells. Per that study: Resections from corrective heart surgery provided thymus tissue. Unrelated people showed highly overlapping thymic repertoires, related research reported.

The sequenced sample consisted of thymocytes. This chain uses TRBV10-1 with TRBJ2-7; 7 bases are shared with TRBD1. This TCR derives from a boy under three years old with a congenital heart defect. In DNA form, the CDR3 reads TGCGCCAGCAGTCCACGGGACAGCTGCTTGGAGCAGTACTTC. Its protein product is CASSPRDSCLEQYF.